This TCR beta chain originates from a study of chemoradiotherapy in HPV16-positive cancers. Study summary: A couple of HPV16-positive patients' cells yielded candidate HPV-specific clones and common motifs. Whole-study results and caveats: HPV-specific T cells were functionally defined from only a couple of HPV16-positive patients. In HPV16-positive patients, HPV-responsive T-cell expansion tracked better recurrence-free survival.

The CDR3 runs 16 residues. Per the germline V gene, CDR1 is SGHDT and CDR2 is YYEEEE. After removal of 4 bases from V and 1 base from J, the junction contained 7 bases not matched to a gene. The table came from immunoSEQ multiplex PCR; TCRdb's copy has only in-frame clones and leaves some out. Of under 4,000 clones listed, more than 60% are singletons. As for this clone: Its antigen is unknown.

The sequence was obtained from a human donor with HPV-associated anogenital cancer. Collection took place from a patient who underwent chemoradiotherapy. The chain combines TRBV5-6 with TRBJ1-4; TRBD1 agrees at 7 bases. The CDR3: CASSVAWDRTNEKLFF. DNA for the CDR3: TGTGCCAGCAGCGTGGCCTGGGACAGAACTAATGAAAAACTGTTTTTT.